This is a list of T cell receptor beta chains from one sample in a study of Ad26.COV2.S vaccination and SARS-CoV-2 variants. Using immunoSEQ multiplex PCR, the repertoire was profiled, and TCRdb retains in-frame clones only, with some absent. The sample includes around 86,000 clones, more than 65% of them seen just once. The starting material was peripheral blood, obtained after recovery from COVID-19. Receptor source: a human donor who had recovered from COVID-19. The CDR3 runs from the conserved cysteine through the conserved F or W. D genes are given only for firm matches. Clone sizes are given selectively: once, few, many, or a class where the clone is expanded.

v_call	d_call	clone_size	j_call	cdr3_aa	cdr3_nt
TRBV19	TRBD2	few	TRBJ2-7	CASSVTPGLAGGMQYF	TGTGCCAGTAGTGTAACTCCGGGACTAGCGGGAGGTATGCAGTACTTC
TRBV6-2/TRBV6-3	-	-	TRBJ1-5	CASSLQWQVNQPQHF	TGTGCCAGCAGTCTACAGTGGCAGGTCAATCAGCCCCAGCATTTT
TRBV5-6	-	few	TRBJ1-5	CASSLGLGDNSNQPQHF	TGTGCCAGCAGCTTAGGTTTAGGGGACAATAGCAATCAGCCCCAGCATTTT
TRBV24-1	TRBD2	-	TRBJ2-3	CATSEQLAGSTDTQYF	TGTGCCACCAGTGAACAACTAGCGGGTAGCACAGATACGCAGTATTTT
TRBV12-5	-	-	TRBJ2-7	CASGFNLGGSYEQYF	TGTGCTAGTGGTTTCAACTTGGGGGGCTCCTACGAGCAGTACTTC
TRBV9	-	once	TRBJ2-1	CASSRNTGVGNEQFF	TGTGCCAGCAGCCGTAACACGGGTGTCGGGAATGAGCAGTTCTTC
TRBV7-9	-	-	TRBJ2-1	CASSRRTGGDNEQFF	TGTGCCAGCAGCCGCCGGACAGGAGGGGACAATGAGCAGTTCTTC
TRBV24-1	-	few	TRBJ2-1	CATSDRDGSRPYNEQFF	TGTGCCACCAGTGATCGGGATGGGTCGCGCCCGTACAATGAGCAGTTCTTC
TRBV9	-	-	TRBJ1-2	CASSANGGYTF	TGTGCCAGCAGCGCCAACGGTGGCTACACCTTC
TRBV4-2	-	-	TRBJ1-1	CASSQESGRYTEAFF	TGTGCCAGCAGCCAAGAGTCTGGTCGGTACACTGAAGCTTTCTTT
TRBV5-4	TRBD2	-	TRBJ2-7	CASSWGLAGDEQYF	TGTGCCAGCAGCTGGGGACTAGCGGGAGACGAGCAGTACTTC
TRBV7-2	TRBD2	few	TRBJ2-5	CASSLDGGPSGTQYF	TGTGCCAGCAGCTTAGATGGCGGCCCTAGCGGGACCCAGTACTTC
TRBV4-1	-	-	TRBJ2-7	CASSHLGRDSSYEQYF	TGCGCCAGCAGCCATTTGGGTAGGGATTCCTCCTACGAGCAGTACTTC
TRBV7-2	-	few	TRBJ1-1	CASSHYKNTEAFF	TGTGCCAGCAGCCATTATAAGAACACTGAAGCTTTCTTT
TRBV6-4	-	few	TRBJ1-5	CASSERTPSNQPQHF	TGTGCCAGCAGTGAACGGACACCTAGCAATCAGCCCCAGCATTTT
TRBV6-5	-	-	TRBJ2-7	CASSYSNPEGEQYF	TGTGCCAGCAGTTACTCGAACCCGGAGGGTGAGCAGTACTTC
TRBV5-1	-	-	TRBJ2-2	CASSLARNTGELFF	TGCGCCAGCAGCTTGGCCAGGAACACCGGGGAGCTGTTTTTT
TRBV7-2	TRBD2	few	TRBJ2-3	CASSYLAGGVRSTDTQYF	TGTGCCAGCAGTTATCTAGCGGGAGGGGTGAGGAGCACAGATACGCAGTATTTT
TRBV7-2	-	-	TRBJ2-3	CASSLRMAGRSTDTQYF	TGTGCCAGCAGTCTTAGAATGGCAGGACGTAGCACAGATACGCAGTATTTT
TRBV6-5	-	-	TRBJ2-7	CASSFARSYEQYF	TGTGCCAGCAGTTTCGCCAGATCCTACGAGCAGTACTTC
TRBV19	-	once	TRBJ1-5	CASMALGSRDQPQHF	TGTGCCAGTATGGCCTTGGGATCCAGGGACCAGCCCCAGCATTTT
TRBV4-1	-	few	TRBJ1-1	CASSSGGNTEAFF	TGCGCCAGCAGTTCCGGGGGGAACACTGAAGCTTTCTTT
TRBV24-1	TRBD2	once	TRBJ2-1	CATSDPPSGTSGYNEQFF	TGTGCCACCAGTGATCCCCCTTCCGGGACTAGCGGTTACAATGAGCAGTTCTTC
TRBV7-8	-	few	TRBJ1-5	CASSPPGTPNQPQHF	TGTGCCAGCAGCCCTCCTGGGACTCCCAATCAGCCCCAGCATTTT
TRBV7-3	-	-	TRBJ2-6	CASSLRRPDTSGANVLTF	TGTGCCAGCAGCTTACGTCGACCCGATACCTCTGGGGCCAACGTCCTGACTTTC
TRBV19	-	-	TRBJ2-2	CASSTGLTNTGELFF	TGTGCCAGTAGTACCGGACTAACGAACACCGGGGAGCTGTTTTTT
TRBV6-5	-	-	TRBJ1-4	CASTQYNEKLFF	TGTGCCAGCACTCAGTATAATGAAAAACTGTTTTTT
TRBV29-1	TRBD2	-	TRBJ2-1	CSVEDPSSGGSYNEQFF	TGCAGCGTTGAAGACCCATCAAGCGGGGGCTCCTACAATGAGCAGTTCTTC
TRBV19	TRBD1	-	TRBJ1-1	CASGTGNTEAFF	TGTGCCAGCGGGACAGGGAACACTGAAGCTTTCTTT
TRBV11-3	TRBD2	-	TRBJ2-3	CASSSRAGGLLSDTQYF	TGTGCCAGCAGCTCCCGAGCGGGAGGGCTTCTGTCGGATACGCAGTATTTT
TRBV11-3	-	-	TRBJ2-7	CASSSARWSGEQYF	TGTGCCAGCAGCTCAGCAAGGTGGTCGGGCGAGCAGTACTTC
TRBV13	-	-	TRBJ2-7	CASSLGLGQSKQYF	TGTGCCAGCAGCTTAGGTCTAGGTCAAAGCAAGCAGTACTTC
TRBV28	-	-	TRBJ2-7	CASYAGHHYEQYF	TGTGCCAGCTACGCGGGACACCACTACGAGCAGTACTTC
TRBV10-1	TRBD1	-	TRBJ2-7	CASSHGQGYEQYF	TGCGCCAGCAGCCATGGACAGGGCTACGAGCAGTACTTC
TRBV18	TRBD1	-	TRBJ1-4	CASSSRPGQGYEKLFF	TGTGCCAGCTCGTCAAGACCGGGACAGGGTTATGAAAAACTGTTTTTT
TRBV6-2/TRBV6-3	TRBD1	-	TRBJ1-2	CASSYSRGQHYGYTF	TGTGCCAGCAGTTACTCTCGGGGACAGCACTATGGCTACACCTTC
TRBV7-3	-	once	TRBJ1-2	CASSSIAGGVGYGYTF	TGTGCCAGCAGCTCAATCGCCGGGGGGGTTGGCTATGGCTACACCTTC
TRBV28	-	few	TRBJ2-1	CASSFGGSNEQFF	TGTGCCAGCAGTTTCGGTGGGTCGAATGAGCAGTTCTTC
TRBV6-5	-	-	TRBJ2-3	CASSPLAASTDTQYF	TGTGCCAGCAGTCCTTTAGCGGCTAGCACAGATACGCAGTATTTT
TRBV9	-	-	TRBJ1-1	CASSAGQNTEAFF	TGTGCCAGCAGCGCTGGACAGAACACTGAAGCTTTCTTT
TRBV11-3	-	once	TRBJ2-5	CASSVWEWETQYF	TGTGCCAGCAGCGTCTGGGAGTGGGAGACCCAGTACTTC
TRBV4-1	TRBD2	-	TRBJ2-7	CASSQVQREDYEQYF	TGCGCCAGCAGCCAAGTCCAGCGGGAGGACTACGAGCAGTACTTC
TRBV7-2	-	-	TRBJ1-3	CASSYRDTVNTIYF	TGTGCCAGCAGCTACCGGGACACGGTCAACACCATATATTTT
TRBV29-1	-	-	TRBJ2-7	CSVTSGHPSYEQYF	TGCAGCGTCACATCGGGACACCCTTCCTACGAGCAGTACTTC
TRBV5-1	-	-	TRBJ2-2	CASSPLARELFF	TGCGCCAGCAGTCCACTAGCACGGGAGCTGTTTTTT
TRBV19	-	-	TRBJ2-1	CASSREPSSYNEQFF	TGTGCCAGTAGTCGCGAACCAAGCTCCTACAATGAGCAGTTCTTC
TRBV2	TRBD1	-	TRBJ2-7	CASSSTGTGTYEQYF	TGTGCCAGCAGTTCGACCGGGACAGGGACCTACGAGCAGTACTTC
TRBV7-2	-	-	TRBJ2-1	CASSLGAGAYRNEQFF	TGTGCCAGCAGCTTAGGGGCGGGGGCCTACAGAAATGAGCAGTTCTTC
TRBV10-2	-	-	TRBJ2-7	CASSDPGLLYEQYF	TGCGCCAGCAGTGACCCGGGACTGCTCTACGAGCAGTACTTC
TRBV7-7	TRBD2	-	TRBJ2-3	CASSTGTSGRGTQYF	TGTGCCAGCAGCACAGGGACTAGCGGGAGGGGTACGCAGTATTTT
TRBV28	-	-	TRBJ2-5	CASSLYLGESIAQYF	TGTGCCAGCAGTTTATATTTAGGGGAAAGTATCGCCCAGTACTTC
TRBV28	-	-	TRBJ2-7	CASTLSRDGSYEQYF	TGTGCCAGCACCCTCTCCCGGGACGGCTCCTACGAGCAGTACTTC
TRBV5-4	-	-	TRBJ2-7	CASSFGVGYEQYF	TGTGCCAGCAGCTTCGGGGTGGGATACGAGCAGTACTTC
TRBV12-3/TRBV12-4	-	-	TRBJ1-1	CASRFNMGQAFF	TGTGCCAGCAGATTCAACATGGGGCAGGCTTTCTTT
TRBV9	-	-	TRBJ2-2	CASSVVPENTGELFF	TGTGCCAGCAGCGTAGTGCCAGAGAACACCGGGGAGCTGTTTTTT
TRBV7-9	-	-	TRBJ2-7	CATGPGIWAYEQYF	TGTGCCACAGGGCCAGGAATATGGGCCTACGAGCAGTACTTC
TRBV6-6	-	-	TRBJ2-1	CASSPPGEQFF	TGTGCCAGCAGCCCCCCAGGAGAGCAGTTCTTC